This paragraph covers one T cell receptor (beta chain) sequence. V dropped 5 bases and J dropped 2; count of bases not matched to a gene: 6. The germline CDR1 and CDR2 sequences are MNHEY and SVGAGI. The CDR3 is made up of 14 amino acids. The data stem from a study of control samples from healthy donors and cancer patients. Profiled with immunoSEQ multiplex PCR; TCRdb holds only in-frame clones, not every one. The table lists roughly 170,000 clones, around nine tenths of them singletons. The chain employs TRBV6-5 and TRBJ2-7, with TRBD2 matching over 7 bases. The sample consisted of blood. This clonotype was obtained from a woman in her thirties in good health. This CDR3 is CASSPPGRPYEQYV. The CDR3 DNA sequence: TGTGCCAGCAGTCCCCCCGGGAGGCCCTACGAGCAGTACGTC.